The TCR beta chain described here comes from a study of T cell changes during pregnancy in multiple sclerosis. In germline, CDR1 is MDHEN, CDR2 SYDVKM. This CDR3 has 17 amino acids. The V end was cut by 5 bases, the J end by 0 bases, with 19 bases between. Clones were read by immunoSEQ multiplex PCR, and TCRdb kept only the in-frame ones, dropping some. The table includes over 70,000 clones, about 93% detected once. The source material was peripheral blood, sampled in the third trimester of pregnancy. This clonotype was sampled from a female donor with multiple sclerosis, enrolled in a pregnancy study. The rearrangement joins TRBV28 to TRBJ1-2; D may be TRBD1 (6 bases). This chain's CDR3 is CASSPVDRADTNYGYTF. The CDR3 coding sequence is TGTGCCAGCAGTCCCGTGGACAGAGCAGATACTAACTATGGCTACACCTTC.